This TCR beta chain was observed in a study of control samples from healthy donors and cancer patients. Clones were sequenced by immunoSEQ multiplex PCR, and TCRdb holds only the in-frame ones, with some missing. The repertoire holds about 110,000 clones, with over 75% as singletons. Germline loops: CDR1 SGHRS, CDR2 YFSETQ. The length of the CDR3 is 15 residues. Trimming cost V 4 bases and J 2 bases, with 13 bases left between them. This chain joins TRBV5-1 and TRBJ1-3; D unclear. This TCR was sampled from a human donor in good health. The donor label of this sample is uncertain. Sequenced input: blood. CDR3 sequence: CASSNSMSTGNTIYF. The CDR3, as DNA: TGCGCCAGCAGCAATAGTATGAGCACTGGAAACACCATATATTTT.